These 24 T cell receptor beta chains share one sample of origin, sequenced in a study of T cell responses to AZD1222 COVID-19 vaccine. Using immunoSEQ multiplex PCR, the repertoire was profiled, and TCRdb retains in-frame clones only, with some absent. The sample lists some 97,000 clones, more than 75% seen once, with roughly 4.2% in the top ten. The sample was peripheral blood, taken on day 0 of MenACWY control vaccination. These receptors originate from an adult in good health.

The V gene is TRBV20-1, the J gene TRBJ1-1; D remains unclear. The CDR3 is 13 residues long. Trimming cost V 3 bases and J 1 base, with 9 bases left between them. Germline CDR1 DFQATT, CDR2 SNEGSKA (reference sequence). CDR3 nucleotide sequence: TGCAGTGCTAGTCGAAGGCCGAACACTGAAGCTTTCTTT. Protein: CSASRRPNTEAFF.

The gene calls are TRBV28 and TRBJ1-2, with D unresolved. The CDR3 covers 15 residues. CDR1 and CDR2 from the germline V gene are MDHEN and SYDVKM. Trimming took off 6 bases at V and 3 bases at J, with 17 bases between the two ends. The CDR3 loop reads CASSRPATNDYGYTF. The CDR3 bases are TGTGCCAGCAGCCGTCCTGCGACGAATGACTATGGCTACACCTTC.

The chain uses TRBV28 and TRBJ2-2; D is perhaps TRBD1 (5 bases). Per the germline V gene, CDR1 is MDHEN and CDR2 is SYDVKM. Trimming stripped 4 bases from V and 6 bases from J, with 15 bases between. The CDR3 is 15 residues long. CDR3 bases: TGTGCCAGCAGTTACCTCAGGGTTCAGGCCGGGGAGCTGTTTTTT. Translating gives CASSYLRVQAGELFF.

The chain's CDR3 is CASSTTLAPLPTEAFF. The CDR3 DNA reads as TGTGCCAGTAGTACAACATTAGCCCCTCTCCCCACTGAAGCTTTCTTT. The rearrangement uses TRBV19 and TRBJ1-1; no clear D gene. The germline gives CDR1 LNHDA, CDR2 SQIVND (reference sequence). V was clipped by 4 bases and J by 4 bases, with 19 bases between them. The CDR3 loop spans 16 amino acids.

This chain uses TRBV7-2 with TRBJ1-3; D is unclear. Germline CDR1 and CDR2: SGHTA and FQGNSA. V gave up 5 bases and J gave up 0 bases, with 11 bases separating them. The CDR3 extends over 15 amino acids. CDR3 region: CASSKRLLSGNTIYF. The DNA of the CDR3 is TGTGCCAGCAGCAAACGGCTCCTCTCTGGAAACACCATATATTTT.

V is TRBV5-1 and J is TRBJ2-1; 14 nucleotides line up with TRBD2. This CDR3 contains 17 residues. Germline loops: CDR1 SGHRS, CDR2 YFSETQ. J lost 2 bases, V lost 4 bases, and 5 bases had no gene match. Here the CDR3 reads CASSRGLAGGTYNEQFF. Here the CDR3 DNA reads TGCGCCAGCAGCCGAGGACTAGCGGGGGGCACCTACAATGAGCAGTTCTTC. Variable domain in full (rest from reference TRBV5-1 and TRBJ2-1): KAGVTQTPRYLIKTRGQQVTLSCSPISGHRSVSWYQQTPGQGLQFLFEYFSETQRNKGNFPGRFSGRQFSNSRSEMNVSTLELGDSALYLCASSRGLAGGTYNEQFFGPGTRLTVL.

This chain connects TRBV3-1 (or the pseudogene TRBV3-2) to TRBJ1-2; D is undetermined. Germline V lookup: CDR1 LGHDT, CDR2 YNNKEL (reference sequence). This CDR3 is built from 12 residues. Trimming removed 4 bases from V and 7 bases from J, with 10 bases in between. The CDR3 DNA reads TGTGCCAGCAGCCCCGGTGTGTCTGGCTACACCTTC. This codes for CASSPGVSGYTF.

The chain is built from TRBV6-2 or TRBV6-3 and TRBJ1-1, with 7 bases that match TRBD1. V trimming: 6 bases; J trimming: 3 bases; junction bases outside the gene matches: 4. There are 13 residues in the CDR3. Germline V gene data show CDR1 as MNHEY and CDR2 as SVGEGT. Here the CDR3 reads CASSETGDTEAFF. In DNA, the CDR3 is TGTGCCAGCAGCGAAACAGGGGACACTGAAGCTTTCTTT.

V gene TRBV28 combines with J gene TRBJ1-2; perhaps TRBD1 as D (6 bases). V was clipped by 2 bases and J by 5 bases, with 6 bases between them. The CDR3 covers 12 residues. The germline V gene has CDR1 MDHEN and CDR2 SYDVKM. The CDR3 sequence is CASSLQGYGYTF. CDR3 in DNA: TGTGCCAGCAGTTTACAGGGGTATGGCTACACCTTC.

CDR3 coding DNA: TGTGCCAGCAGCTTGGGGGGAACCTACGAGCAGTACTTC. It is translated as CASSLGGTYEQYF. This chain joins TRBV5-4 and TRBJ2-7, with unresolved D. The CDR3 sequence is 13 residues long. V lost 0 bases to trimming and J lost 2 bases, with 6 bases between them. CDR1 SGHNT and CDR2 YYREEE come from the germline V gene (reference sequence). Using reference TRBV5-4 and TRBJ2-7 for the parts outside the CDR3, the full variable domain is ETGVTQSPTHLIKTRGQQVTLRCSSQSGHNTVSWYQQALGQGPQFIFQYYREEENGRGNFPPRFSGLQFPNYSSELNVNALELDDSALYLCASSLGGTYEQYFGPGTRLTVT.

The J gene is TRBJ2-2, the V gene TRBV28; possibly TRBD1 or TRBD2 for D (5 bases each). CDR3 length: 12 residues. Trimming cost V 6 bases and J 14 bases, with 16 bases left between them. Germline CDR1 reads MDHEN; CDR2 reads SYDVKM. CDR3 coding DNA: TGTGCCAGCAGAAAGGGTGAGGGGCGACTGTTTTTT. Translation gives CASRKGEGRLFF.

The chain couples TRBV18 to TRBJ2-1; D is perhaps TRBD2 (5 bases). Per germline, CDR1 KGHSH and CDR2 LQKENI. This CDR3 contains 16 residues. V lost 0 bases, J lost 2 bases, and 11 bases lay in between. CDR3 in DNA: TGTGCCAGCTCACCACCGTCACTAGATCCCTACAATGAGCAGTTCTTC. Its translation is CASSPPSLDPYNEQFF.

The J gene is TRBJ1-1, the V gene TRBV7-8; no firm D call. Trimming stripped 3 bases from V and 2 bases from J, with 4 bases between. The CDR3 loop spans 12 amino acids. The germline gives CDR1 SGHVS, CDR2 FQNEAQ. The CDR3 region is CASSFLNTEAFF. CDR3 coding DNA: TGTGCCAGCAGCTTCTTAAACACTGAAGCTTTCTTT.

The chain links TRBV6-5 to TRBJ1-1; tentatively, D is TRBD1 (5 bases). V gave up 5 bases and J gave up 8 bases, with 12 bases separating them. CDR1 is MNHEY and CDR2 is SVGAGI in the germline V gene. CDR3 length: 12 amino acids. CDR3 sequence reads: CASSPEAGEAFF. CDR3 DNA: TGTGCCAGCAGTCCGGAGGCAGGGGAAGCTTTCTTT.

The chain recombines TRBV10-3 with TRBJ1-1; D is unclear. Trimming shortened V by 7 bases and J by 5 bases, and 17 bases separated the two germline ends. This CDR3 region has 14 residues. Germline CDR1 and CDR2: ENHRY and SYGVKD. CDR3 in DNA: TGTGCCATCACCAGGACTCTCTACGGGACTGAAGCTTTCTTT. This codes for CAITRTLYGTEAFF.

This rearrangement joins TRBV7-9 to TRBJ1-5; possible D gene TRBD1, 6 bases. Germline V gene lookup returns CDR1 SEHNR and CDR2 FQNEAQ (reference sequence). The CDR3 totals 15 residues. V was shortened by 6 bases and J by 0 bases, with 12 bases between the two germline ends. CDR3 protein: CASSPPGHSNQPQHF. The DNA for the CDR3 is TGTGCCAGCAGTCCCCCGGGACATAGCAATCAGCCCCAGCATTTT.

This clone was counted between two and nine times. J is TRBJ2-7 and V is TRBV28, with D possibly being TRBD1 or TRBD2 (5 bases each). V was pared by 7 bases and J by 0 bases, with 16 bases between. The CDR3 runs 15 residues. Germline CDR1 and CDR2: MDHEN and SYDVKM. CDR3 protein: CASTFPSGTSYEQYF. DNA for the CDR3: TGTGCCAGCACTTTCCCTTCGGGGACCTCCTACGAGCAGTACTTC.

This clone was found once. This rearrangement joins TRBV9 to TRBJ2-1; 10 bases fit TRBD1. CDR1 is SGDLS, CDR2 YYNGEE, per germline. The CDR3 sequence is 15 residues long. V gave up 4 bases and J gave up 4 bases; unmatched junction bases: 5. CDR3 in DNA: TGTGCCAGCAGCTTCCGGGACAGGGGATACAATGAGCAGTTCTTC. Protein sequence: CASSFRDRGYNEQFF.

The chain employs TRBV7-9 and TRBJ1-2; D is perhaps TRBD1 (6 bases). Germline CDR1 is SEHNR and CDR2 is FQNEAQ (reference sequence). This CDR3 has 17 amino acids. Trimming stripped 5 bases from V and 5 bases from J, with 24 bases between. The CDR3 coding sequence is TGTGCCAGCAGCCAAACGTACTGGACAGAAGAGCTGTATGGCTACACCTTC. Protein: CASSQTYWTEELYGYTF.

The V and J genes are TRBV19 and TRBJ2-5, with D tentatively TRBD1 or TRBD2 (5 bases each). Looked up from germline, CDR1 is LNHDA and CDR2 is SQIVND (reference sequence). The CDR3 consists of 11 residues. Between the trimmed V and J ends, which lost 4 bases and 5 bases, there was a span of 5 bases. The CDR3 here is CASSRGETQYF. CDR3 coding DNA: TGTGCCAGTAGTAGGGGGGAGACCCAGTACTTC.

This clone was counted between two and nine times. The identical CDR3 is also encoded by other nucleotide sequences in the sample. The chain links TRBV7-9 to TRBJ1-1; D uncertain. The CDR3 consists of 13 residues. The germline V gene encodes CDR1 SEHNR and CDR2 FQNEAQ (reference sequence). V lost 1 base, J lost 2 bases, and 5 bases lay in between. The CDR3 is CASSLVVNTEAFF. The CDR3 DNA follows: TGTGCCAGCAGCTTAGTTGTCAACACTGAAGCTTTCTTT.

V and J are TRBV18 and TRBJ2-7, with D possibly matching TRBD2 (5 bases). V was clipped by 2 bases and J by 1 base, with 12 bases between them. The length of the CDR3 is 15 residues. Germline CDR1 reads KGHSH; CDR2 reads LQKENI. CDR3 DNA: TGTGCCAGCTCACCAGAGGCTAGCCGGTCCTACGAGCAGTACTTC. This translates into CASSPEASRSYEQYF.

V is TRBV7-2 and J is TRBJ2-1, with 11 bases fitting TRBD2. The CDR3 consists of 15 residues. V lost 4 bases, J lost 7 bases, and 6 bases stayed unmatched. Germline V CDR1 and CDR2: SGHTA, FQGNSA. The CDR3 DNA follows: TGTGCCAGCAGCTACTTAGCGGGGGGGCCGAATGAGCAGTTCTTC. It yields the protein CASSYLAGGPNEQFF. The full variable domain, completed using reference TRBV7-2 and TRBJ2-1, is GAGVSQSPSNKVTEKGKDVELRCDPISGHTALYWYRQSLGQGLEFLIYFQGNSAPDKSGLPSDRFSAERTGGSVSTLTIQRTQQEDSAVYLCASSYLAGGPNEQFFGPGTRLTVL.

In nucleotides, the CDR3 is TGTGCCAGCAGCCAAGGGGTGGCGGGGGGCCGCCAAGAGACCCAGTACTTC. Protein product: CASSQGVAGGRQETQYF. V gene TRBV4-2 combines with J gene TRBJ2-5, with 8 bases identical to TRBD2. Germline-derived CDR1 and CDR2 are LGHNA and YNFKEQ. J lost 1 base, V lost 1 base, and 8 bases had no gene match. CDR3 length equals 17 residues.